A selection of T cell receptor beta chains follows, all from one sample in a study of T cells in Graves' hyperthyroidism and ophthalmopathy. TCRdb analysed the multiplex PCR reads with MiXCR anew, one entry per CDR3 protein. The table has roughly 180,000 distinct CDR3 sequences, approximately 15% seen once; the top ten hold 25% to 30%. Specimen: blood. The source is a woman in her fifties or sixties with Graves' hyperthyroidism. Both conserved end residues are part of each CDR3. The listing skips clone size in some rows; elsewhere it reads once, few, many or a size class.

>TRBV6-1|TRBJ2-1|many
CASSHPEGSEQFF
>TRBV6-2/TRBV6-3|TRBJ1-5|few
CASSRDGSNQPQHF
>TRBV24-1|TRBJ2-2|.
CATSGAGRTGELFF
>TRBV6-1|TRBJ1-1|many
CAGRDRWVITEAFF
>TRBV5-1|TRBJ1-3|many
CASSLMSSGNTIYF
>TRBV28|TRBJ2-7|many
CASSYQPGQEQYF
>TRBV7-9|TRBJ2-2|many
CASSSPATGELFF
>TRBV7-2|TRBJ1-1|few
CASSLVTGVMNTEAFF
>TRBV7-9|TRBJ2-3|many
CASSLSVTADTQYF
>TRBV18|TRBJ1-5|.
CASSPPGQGGQPQHF
>TRBV6-9|TRBJ2-2|.
CASSYRGQINTGELFF
>TRBV20-1|TRBJ1-4|few
CSARVSGAPNEKLFF
>TRBV19|TRBJ1-1|many
CASSMSRGRTEAFF
>TRBV4-2|TRBJ1-2|.
CASSQDRRGWGGYTF
>TRBV3-1|TRBJ1-1|.
CAGSFGAEAFF
>TRBV28|TRBJ2-2|many
CASSPPRKIAGGNTGELFF
>TRBV6-1|TRBJ2-7|many
CASRDRRHEQYF
>TRBV19|TRBJ2-5|.
CASSIALGREETQYF
>TRBV24-1|TRBJ1-5|many
CATTGTYQPQHF
>TRBV19|TRBJ1-6|many
CASSPSFNSPLHF
>TRBV7-9|TRBJ1-5|.
CASSPRAGTGVQPQHF
>TRBV7-2|TRBJ2-7|many
CASSLVRARRVHEQYF
>TRBV6-1|TRBJ1-1|many
CASSHRGGGAFF
>TRBV18|TRBJ2-1|.
CASSPFLLSENNEQFF
>TRBV10-1|TRBJ2-3|few
CASSEWGLSTDTQYF
>TRBV2|TRBJ1-6|many
CASSEFSVRSPLHF
>TRBV24-1|TRBJ2-7|many
CATSDRQKGGSYEQYF
>TRBV29-1|TRBJ1-2|many
CRKTGTVEYGYTF
>TRBV20-1|TRBJ1-4|.
CSASRDEKLFF
>TRBV20-1|TRBJ2-7|many
CSARRLADSYEQYF
>TRBV11-1|TRBJ2-7|.
CASSSWEGGSRYEQYF
>TRBV27|TRBJ2-5|many
CASSTIGTRETQYF
>TRBV20-1|TRBJ2-5|.
CSARLAERETQYF
>TRBV12-3/TRBV12-4|TRBJ2-5|.
CASTQTGYQETQYF
>TRBV20-1|TRBJ2-1|.
CSAPPAGLYNEQFF
>TRBV28|TRBJ1-3|few
CASSLNLRTHPGNTIYF
>TRBV7-3|TRBJ2-1|.
CASSLRGASSGNEQFF
>TRBV6-1|TRBJ1-2|many
CASSERVYGYTF
>TRBV18|TRBJ2-3|many
CASSKAGSPETQYF
>TRBV19|TRBJ1-3|few
CASGRGQSSGNTIYF